The 19 T cell receptor beta chains presented below share a single source sample, sequenced in a study of T cell clonotyping in hematopoietic cell transplantation. Time point described: recipient sample about 28 days before transplant, after cytoreduction. Libraries were prepared by immunoSEQ multiplex PCR; TCRdb keeps only in-frame clonotypes and omits some of them. Among about 18,000 clones listed, about 82% were seen once. The starting material was peripheral blood mononuclear cells, obtained before stem cell transplant. These receptors were obtained from a man in his forties or fifties with acute myeloid leukemia. Some clones in this sample may be carry-over from other donors' samples.

The chain joins TRBV4-1 to TRBJ1-1; D not certain. Looked up from germline, CDR1 is MGHRA and CDR2 is YSYEKL. CDR3 length: 18 residues. V lost 1 base and J lost 0, with 18 bases in between. The CDR3 sequence is CASSQGLLGRRMNTEAFF. The DNA of the CDR3 is TGCGCCAGCAGCCAAGGACTCCTCGGACGGCGAATGAACACTGAAGCTTTCTTT.

CDR3 residues: CASSSEAPGGAFF. In DNA form, the CDR3 reads TGTGCCAGCTCATCCGAGGCCCCCGGAGGGGCTTTCTTT. This chain connects TRBV18 to TRBJ1-1; D is unresolved. This CDR3 region has 13 residues. Looked up from germline, CDR1 is KGHSH and CDR2 is LQKENI. Trimming stripped 5 bases from V and 11 bases from J, with 18 bases between.

In nucleotides, the CDR3 is TGTGCCAGCAGCTTAGGGGGGGCTGGGACCACTGAAGCTTTCTTT. It is translated as CASSLGGAGTTEAFF. The chain employs TRBV7-2 and TRBJ1-1, with D perhaps matching TRBD1 (6 bases). The CDR3 loop spans 15 amino acids. Between the trimmed V and J ends, which lost 1 base and 4 bases, there was a span of 13 bases. CDR1 is SGHTA, CDR2 FQGNSA, per germline.

In its sample, this clone was seen once. The V and J genes are TRBV9 and TRBJ2-3; TRBD1 might be the D (5 bases). V shed 4 bases and J shed 5 bases, with 23 bases lying between them. CDR3 length: 17 amino acids. CDR1 is SGDLS and CDR2 is YYNGEE in the germline V gene. The CDR3 sequence is CASSPPVARVGRDTQYF. Written as DNA, the CDR3 is TGTGCCAGCAGCCCTCCCGTTGCCAGGGTGGGGCGAGATACGCAGTATTTT.

The CDR3 DNA is TGCGCCAGTTCCGCCGGGACAGCAAGCAATCAGCCCCAGCATTTT. Encoded protein: CASSAGTASNQPQHF. V is TRBV5-1 and J is TRBJ1-5; TRBD1 matches 7 bases. From germline, CDR1 is SGHRS and CDR2 YFSETQ. The CDR3 totals 15 residues. V gave up 8 bases and J gave up 1 base; unmatched junction bases: 9.

The chain has TRBV4-3 and TRBJ2-5; 11 positions agree with TRBD1. In germline, CDR1 is LGHNA, CDR2 YSLEER. Germline trimming cut 0 bases from V and 5 bases from J; bases unmatched to any gene: 8. This CDR3 is 17 amino acids long. The CDR3 loop reads CASSQDLGTGGRETQYF. Here the CDR3 DNA reads TGCGCCAGCAGCCAAGATCTCGGGACAGGGGGTCGGGAGACCCAGTACTTC.

The genes are TRBV5-1 and TRBJ1-1; TRBD1 matches at 9 bases. Germline CDR1 reads SGHRS; CDR2 reads YFSETQ. The ends lost 3 bases at V and 0 bases at J; junction bases unmatched: 15. CDR3 size: 19 residues. CDR3 coding DNA: TGCGCCAGCAGCTCCGTTGTACGGTCGGGACAGGGAATGAACACTGAAGCTTTCTTT. It specifies CASSSVVRSGQGMNTEAFF.

The chain joins TRBV28 to TRBJ2-3, with 10 bases identical to TRBD2. V dropped 4 bases and J dropped 6; count of bases not matched to a gene: 10. The germline V gene encodes CDR1 MDHEN and CDR2 SYDVKM. The CDR3 spans 16 residues. CDR3 residues: CASSYSSGGTGDTQYF. The CDR3 region has the DNA TGTGCCAGCAGTTATTCTAGCGGGGGCACGGGGGATACGCAGTATTTT.

In this sample, this clone turned up a few times. The genes are TRBV5-6 and TRBJ2-7; D may be TRBD2 (5 bases). V lost 4 bases and J 3 bases, leaving 11 bases between the germline ends. The germline CDR1 and CDR2 sequences are SGHDT and YYEEEE. The CDR3 is 13 amino acids. The CDR3 is CASSEGRGYEQYF. The CDR3 nucleotides read TGTGCCAGCAGCGAGGGCCGGGGCTACGAGCAGTACTTC.

This chain joins TRBV11-2 and TRBJ2-7, with 10 bases fitting TRBD1. Germline-derived CDR1 and CDR2 are SGHAT and FQNNGV. Unmatched junction bases numbered 6, after V lost 4 bases and J lost 6 bases. The CDR3 contains 14 residues. The CDR3 region is CASSSGTGASEQYF. The CDR3 DNA reads as TGTGCCAGCAGCTCCGGGACAGGGGCCTCCGAGCAGTACTTC. The entire variable domain, with the rest obtained from reference TRBV11-2 and TRBJ2-7, is as follows: EAGVAQSPRYKIIEKRQSVAFWCNPISGHATLYWYQQILGQGPKLLIQFQNNGVVDDSQLPKDRFSAERLKGVDSTLKIQPAKLEDSAVYLCASSSGTGASEQYFGPGTRLTVT.

The chain joins TRBV27 to TRBJ1-6; weak D call: TRBD1 (5 bases). Trimming took off 5 bases at V and 0 bases at J, with 14 bases between the two ends. In germline, CDR1 is MNHEY, CDR2 SMNVEV (reference sequence). The CDR3 length is 17 residues. CDR3 loop: CASSPTTVSSYNSPLHF. The CDR3 bases are TGTGCCAGCAGTCCCACGACAGTCAGCTCCTATAATTCACCCCTCCACTTT.

The chain joins TRBV5-1 to TRBJ1-4, with no clear D. Trimming shortened V by 2 bases and J by 7 bases, and 12 bases separated the two germline ends. The CDR3 is made up of 14 amino acids. Germline V gives CDR1 SGHRS, CDR2 YFSETQ. CDR3 region: CASSFYGEGEKLFF. DNA of the CDR3: TGCGCCAGCAGCTTTTATGGGGAGGGTGAAAAACTGTTTTTT.

The chain couples TRBV28 to TRBJ1-1; D is undetermined. V was shortened by 6 bases and J by 0 bases, with 11 bases between the two germline ends. The CDR3 totals 14 residues. The germline V gene encodes CDR1 MDHEN and CDR2 SYDVKM. The CDR3 DNA follows: TGTGCCAGCAGACCAACCTCGGTGAACACTGAAGCTTTCTTT. This translates into CASRPTSVNTEAFF.

The V call is TRBV10-1, the J call TRBJ2-7; D may be TRBD2 (6 bases). Germline V CDR1 and CDR2: WNHNN, SYGVQD (reference sequence). This CDR3 is built from 15 residues. Trimming shortened V by 2 bases and J by 7 bases, and 18 bases separated the two germline ends. The CDR3 coding sequence is TGCGCCAGCAGTGAGGTGGGTCGGGACTCGGGTGAGCAGTACTTC. It codes for CASSEVGRDSGEQYF.

There are a few counts of this clone. The J gene is TRBJ2-2, the V gene TRBV7-9; D remains ambiguous. Germline lookup yields CDR1 SEHNR and CDR2 FQNEAQ (reference sequence). Trimming stripped 3 bases from V and 3 bases from J, with 11 bases between. The CDR3 contains 15 residues. The CDR3 DNA follows: TGTGCCAGCAGCTTTGGGGAAATGTACACCGGGGAGCTGTTTTTT. This translates into CASSFGEMYTGELFF.

The chain links TRBV5-6 to TRBJ2-7; D uncertain. The length of the CDR3 is 13 residues. Looked up from germline, CDR1 is SGHDT and CDR2 is YYEEEE. Trimming shortened V by 0 bases and J by 3 bases, and 7 bases separated the two germline ends. The CDR3 coding sequence is TGTGCCAGCAGCTTGGGTACTGGCTACGAGCAGTACTTC. Translating gives CASSLGTGYEQYF.

In DNA form, the CDR3 reads TGTGCCAGCAGTTCTCCCGGGACAGGGGCCACTGAAGCTTTCTTT. Translation: CASSSPGTGATEAFF. The genes are TRBV27 and TRBJ1-1; 10 bases match TRBD1. This CDR3 has 15 amino acids. Trimming at V came to 4 bases and at J to 4 bases, leaving 6 bases not matched to a gene. CDR1 MNHEY and CDR2 SMNVEV come from the germline V gene (reference sequence).

The chain combines TRBV2 with TRBJ1-5; 8 nucleotides agree with TRBD1. CDR3 length equals 17 residues. The ends lost 4 bases at V and 2 bases at J; junction bases unmatched: 10. Germline V gene lookup returns CDR1 SNHLY and CDR2 FYNNEI. DNA of the CDR3: TGTGCCAGCAGTGCCCTAGAAGGGACAGGCGGCAATCAGCCCCAGCATTTT. This encodes CASSALEGTGGNQPQHF.

This clone came up a few times. This rearrangement joins TRBV29-1 to TRBJ2-1, with TRBD2 matching 7 bases. V lost 7 bases, J lost 0 bases, and 6 bases stayed unmatched. Germline V gene data show CDR1 as SQVTM and CDR2 as ANQGSEA. This CDR3 is built from 14 residues. The chain's CDR3 is CSARGESSYNEQFF. CDR3 nucleotides: TGCAGCGCCCGGGGGGAGAGCTCCTACAATGAGCAGTTCTTC.